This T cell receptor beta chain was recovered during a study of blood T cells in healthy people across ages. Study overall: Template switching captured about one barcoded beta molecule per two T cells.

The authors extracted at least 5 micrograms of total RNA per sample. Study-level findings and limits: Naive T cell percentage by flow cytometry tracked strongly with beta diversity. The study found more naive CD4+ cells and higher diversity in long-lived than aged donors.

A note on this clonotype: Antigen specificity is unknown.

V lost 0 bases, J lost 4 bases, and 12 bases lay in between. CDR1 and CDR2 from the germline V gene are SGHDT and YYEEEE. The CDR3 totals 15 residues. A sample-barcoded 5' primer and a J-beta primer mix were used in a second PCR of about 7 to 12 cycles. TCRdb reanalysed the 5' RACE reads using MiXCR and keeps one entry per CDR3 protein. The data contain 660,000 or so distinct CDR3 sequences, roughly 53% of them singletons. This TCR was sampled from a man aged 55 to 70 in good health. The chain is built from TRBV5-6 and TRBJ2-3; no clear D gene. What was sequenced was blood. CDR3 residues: CASSLGPRWADTQYF. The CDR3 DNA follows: TGTGCCAGCAGCTTGGGCCCCCGGTGGGCAGATACGCAGTATTTT.